These T cell receptor beta chains were read from a single sample in a study of vaccination and CD4 T cells after COVID-19. TCRdb independently ran MiXCR on the PCR reads; one entry per CDR3 protein. The data contain roughly 7,600 distinct CDR3 sequences, over 30% of them singletons. For these TCRs, the target antigens are not known. Sequenced: CD4+ T cells from blood, cultured in vitro. The receptors shown here come from a human donor in good health. Each CDR3 is given with its conserved first and last residue. The D gene is left open where the match is weak. Only some rows state a clone size, as once, few, many or a class for expanded clones.

j_gene: TRBJ2-5
v_gene: TRBV10-1
abundance: large
d_gene: -
CDR3aa: CASSESGGLSETQYF
CDR3nt: TGCGCCAGCAGTGAGTCGGGGGGGCTTTCGGAGACCCAGTACTTC

j_gene: TRBJ1-6
v_gene: TRBV6-1
abundance: -
d_gene: -
CDR3aa: CASSPMGGSSYNSPLHF
CDR3nt: TGTGCCAGCAGCCCTATGGGGGGTAGCTCCTATAATTCACCCCTCCACTTT

j_gene: TRBJ2-1
v_gene: TRBV6-1
abundance: -
d_gene: -
CDR3aa: CASSPAVGGIPYNEQFF
CDR3nt: TGTGCCAGCAGTCCGGCAGTAGGGGGGATTCCCTACAATGAGCAGTTCTTC

j_gene: TRBJ1-2
v_gene: TRBV24-1
abundance: few
d_gene: TRBD1
CDR3aa: CATSDWRKTGVKWYGYTF
CDR3nt: TGTGCCACCAGTGATTGGAGAAAGACAGGGGTAAAGTGGTACGGCTACACCTTC

j_gene: TRBJ2-3
v_gene: TRBV5-1
abundance: -
d_gene: TRBD1
CDR3aa: CASSLDRASTDTQYF
CDR3nt: TGCGCCAGCAGCTTAGACAGGGCTAGCACAGATACGCAGTATTTT

j_gene: TRBJ2-5
v_gene: TRBV11-3
abundance: few
d_gene: -
CDR3aa: CASSLGPSSEETQYF
CDR3nt: TGTGCCAGCAGCTTAGGGCCATCTAGCGAGGAGACCCAGTACTTC

j_gene: TRBJ2-2
v_gene: TRBV4-3
abundance: -
d_gene: -
CDR3aa: CASSRANTGELFF
CDR3nt: TGCGCCAGCAGCCGAGCGAACACCGGGGAGCTGTTTTTT

j_gene: TRBJ1-2
v_gene: TRBV28
abundance: -
d_gene: TRBD1
CDR3aa: CASSFGQGRGYTF
CDR3nt: TGTGCCAGCAGCTTCGGACAGGGTAGAGGCTACACCTTC

j_gene: TRBJ1-2
v_gene: TRBV28
abundance: -
d_gene: TRBD1
CDR3aa: CASSSTGTGEKGYTF
CDR3nt: TGTGCCAGCAGTTCAACCGGGACAGGGGAAAAAGGCTACACCTTC

j_gene: TRBJ1-4
v_gene: TRBV19
abundance: -
d_gene: -
CDR3aa: CASSMPGANEKLFF
CDR3nt: TGTGCCAGTAGCATGCCAGGGGCTAATGAAAAACTGTTTTTT

j_gene: TRBJ2-1
v_gene: TRBV5-1
abundance: -
d_gene: TRBD2
CDR3aa: CASSLGLAVYNEQFF
CDR3nt: TGCGCCAGCAGCTTGGGACTAGCGGTTTACAATGAGCAGTTCTTC

j_gene: TRBJ2-2
v_gene: TRBV2
abundance: -
d_gene: TRBD2
CDR3aa: CASRGAIAGVGTGELFF
CDR3nt: TGTGCCAGCAGGGGGGCTATAGCGGGAGTGGGTACCGGGGAGCTGTTTTTT

j_gene: TRBJ2-7
v_gene: TRBV7-2
abundance: medium-sized
d_gene: TRBD1
CDR3aa: CASSLSGTGFIYEQYF
CDR3nt: TGTGCCAGCAGCTTATCCGGGACAGGGTTTATTTACGAGCAGTACTTC

j_gene: TRBJ1-1
v_gene: TRBV11-2
abundance: -
d_gene: -
CDR3aa: CASSLGPDRTGTEAFF
CDR3nt: TGTGCCAGCAGCCTGGGGCCCGACAGGACGGGAACTGAAGCTTTCTTT